This T cell receptor (beta chain) was retrieved from a study of cytomegalovirus exposure and HLA in healthy donors (dated by TCRdb to about 2017). For the wider study: An earlier analysis of 550 to 700 of the donors reported 276 Gb of sequence data and 117 million unique TCR beta sequences from 150 million to 200 million T cells. Roughly 300 gigabases of sequencing data and approximately 84 million unique TCR sequences were included in an early release covering several hundred HLA-typed donors. Of the roughly 400 genotyped donors, roughly 80% were placed in the genetic ancestry cluster associated with self-reported Caucasian donors. The study was designed to test whether signatures of past pathogen exposure could be identified by cataloging public T cell receptors. Using immunosequencing, the study profiled T cell repertoires from some 670 subjects and related those repertoires to cytomegalovirus serostatus. A separate validation cohort of roughly 110 different subjects was used in addition to the roughly 620-subject first cohort. High-throughput TCR immunosequencing, statistical association of individual TCRs with disease status, and machine learning were combined to predict cytomegalovirus infection status. In a later analysis, previously published TCR beta repertoires from 550 to 750 donors were re-analyzed and high-resolution HLA genotyping was added so that TCR occurrence patterns could be studied. Rather than drawing on any new phenotypic data, the later analysis identified candidate immune exposures from TCR beta sequences and the way those sequences occurred across donors. In an earlier analysis of a few hundred of the donors, high-throughput TCR beta sequencing was used to judge whether each TCR beta V gene segment behaved as functional or pseudogenic. Donor age, sex, ethnicity and CMV serostatus were compiled alongside the repertoire data. A later genetic analysis took genome-wide SNP genotypes for about three fifths of the 666 donors and used that subset as a discovery cohort. Every discovery cohort repertoire had been produced on one sequencing platform. HLA typing covered class I and class II loci at four-digit resolution. The number of typed donors differed by locus: about 620-640 for A, B, C, DRB1 and DQB1; approximately 520 for DQA1; approximately 600 for DPA1; and 450 to 480 for DPB1. A few DR-DQ haplotypes were treated as single units for association and clustering because of strong linkage in the cohort. On average, around 240,000 unique TCR beta nucleotide sequences were sequenced per donor among 398 genotyped donors of the cohort, with 15% to 20% of those sequences being non-productive.

The library was built by means of the immunoSEQ multiplex PCR assay. For the multiplex PCR, a mixture combining 60 forward primers for TCR Vbeta segments and 13 reverse primers for TCR Jbeta segments was used. The CDR3 region of rearranged TCR beta genes was amplified from genomic DNA by a multiplex PCR assay. Amplified TCR beta libraries were sequenced as 87-base-pair reads on the Illumina HiSeq System. On the study's bioinformatics: In a later analysis, tens of millions of unique TCR beta chains were counted across the roughly 670 repertoires, and approximately 11 million of these chains were shared by at least two donors. A nearest-neighbor algorithm error-corrected the raw reads and collapsed the reads into unique sequences, merging closely related sequences to remove PCR and sequencing errors. Alignment of CDR3 sequences to IMGT reference sequences was used to assign V, D and J gene segments. Each retained sequence needed at least a six-nucleotide match to both a V gene segment and a J gene segment. Rearrangements were called productive when the CDR3 lacked stop codons and stayed in frame with V and J; all others were non-productive. Following IMGT convention, CDR3 was defined as the stretch from the second conserved V-encoded cysteine to the conserved J-encoded phenylalanine. Sequences without an unambiguous match to a single V gene segment were excluded from the earlier analysis of several hundred of the donors. An earlier analysis of almost 600 of the donors classified V segments as functional when productive rearrangements were above 56.7% and as segregating when the standard deviation between donors was above 5%. To diagnose cytomegalovirus status from the catalog of TCR beta chain sequences, a statistical classification framework was built. In a later analysis, V and J genes were assigned by comparing TCR nucleotide sequences against IMGT/GENE-DB human TR gene sequences. The TCRdist pipeline was used in a later analysis to assign CDR3 sequences and most-parsimonious VDJ recombination scenarios. In a later analysis, each TCR beta chain was defined by its CDR3 amino acid sequence together with its V-gene family, and reads without a unique V-gene family were excluded. In a later analysis, around 600 highly shared, low-generation-probability nucleotide sequences were removed to address suspected cross-contamination and a sequencing artifact. In a later analysis, a clonal expansion index for each public chain was calculated from normalized within-repertoire ranks of inferred template counts. Generation probabilities in a later analysis came from a VDJ recombination model fitted to out-of-frame rearrangements, and those results were checked against IGoR. In a later analysis, TCR-TCR, TCR-HLA and TCR-CMV co-occurrence was scored with hypergeometric tests, and a repertoire-size bias correction was applied to TCR pairs. A later analysis estimated false discovery rates by permuting HLA or CMV assignments 20 times. In a later analysis, co-occurring TCRs were grouped using DBSCAN, and TCRdist sequence similarity was added for clustering within HLA-allele-positive subsets. Co-occurrence clustering excluded repertoires with fewer than 30,000 or more than 120,000 public chains, plus five with anomalous nucleotide sharing. The table comes from immuneACCESS by way of TCRdb, which keeps in-frame sequences with V and J called. Part of the clones is missing from these tables; in studies checked, under half for an unresolved V gene and the rest for unknown reasons. That table is the source of V, J and clone size, and D and trimming were worked out from the DNA. For this sample there are 150,000 or so clones; about three quarters appear just once. The ten largest clones take up about 13% of the sample.

This clone was seen once. Its antigen is unknown. No base quality information exists; no much larger clone differs at one position. General findings and caveats noted by the study authors: Some IMGT-functional V segments, including TRBV6-2 and TRBV6-3, could not be distinguished by the 87-base-pair reads and were therefore excluded. Correlated functional status among segregating V segments might be attributable to linkage disequilibrium, but an unknown experimental factor could not be ruled out. Compared with the roughly 700-donor mean, donors in an Asian-associated ancestry cluster had fewer N-insertions in productive TCRs, according to a later genetic analysis. The only immune exposure information available for the cohort was CMV serostatus. Because HLA typing was unavailable for some donors at each locus, only the typed subset was used in association tests. Over 15 rarely observed V segments, including chromosome 9 orphons, were excluded from the earlier analysis of approximately 600 of the donors because counts were too low. In a later analysis, most CMV-associated TCR beta chains were found to appear HLA-restricted, with HLA associations seemingly driven largely by CMV exposure. While some public TCRs were present in many individuals, most TCR sequences turned up only very rarely across donors. In a later analysis, HLA-associated TCR beta chains were found to be more clonally expanded and to have lower generation probabilities than equally common non-associated chains. A cluster of highly shared sequence variants was judged likely to represent a technical artifact of the sequencing pipeline. When HLA alleles, especially DR and DQ, strongly co-occurred, attributing TCR associations to individual alleles was difficult. An earlier analysis of approximately 570 of the donors showed that most TCR beta V segments appeared in productive rearrangements either about 87% or about 30% of the time, which broadly matched IMGT annotations. The study gave a list of 150 to 200 TCR beta chains associated with cytomegalovirus. According to the authors, the approach could potentially be generalized to other disease states and immunological phenotypes. The classifier was reported to diagnose cytomegalovirus status with high specificity and sensitivity in both the original and validation cohorts. A later analysis associated 15,000 to 20,000 TCR beta sequences with specific HLA alleles at a false discovery rate of 0.05. In this cohort, only TCR beta chains were sequenced, and detectable features were limited by the absence of alpha or paired-chain data. In a later analysis, the rate of TCR association differed among HLA loci, with DRB1 alleles having the most associated TCRs and HLA-C alleles having the fewest. Sequencing depth was assumed to be roughly uniform across donors in the presence/absence analyses, though that assumption may not hold. A further reported finding was that TCR beta sequences accurately predicted the HLA-A and HLA-B alleles for most subjects in the first cohort. An association between a missense DCLRE1C variant and V-gene and J-gene trimming of TCR beta chains was found in a later genetic analysis and replicated in an independent cohort. A later analysis reported that several top co-occurrence clusters appeared linked to parvovirus B19, influenza, CMV and Epstein-Barr virus. In vitro tests confirmed that a few of the cytomegalovirus-associated TCR beta chains recognize cytomegalovirus antigens.

The CDR3 covers 12 residues, taking in both the cysteine and the phenylalanine. Here the CDR3 DNA is all that survives: 36 bases in frame from base 1. In the germline V gene (reference sequence), CDR1 corresponds to SGHNT and CDR2 to YYREEE. V was cut back by 10 bases and J by 2 bases, leaving a gap of 7 bases between them. The cohort was made up of approximately 700 healthy bone marrow donors. Cohort members were all nominally healthy when sampled, although unrecorded immune exposures were likely present. The donor tested CMV seropositive and was one of the 289 seropositive cohort members. A peripheral blood sample was collected from each donor, and TCR beta sequencing was performed on peripheral blood mononuclear cells. The Qiagen DNeasy Blood Extraction Kit was used to extract genomic DNA from the blood cell samples.

The TCR was taken from a man in his forties in good health and CMV-seropositive. The sample comprised PBMCs. The chain employs TRBV5-4 and TRBJ2-6; matching of 6 bases hints at TRBD2 as the D gene. The DNA reads as follows: TGTGCCGGGGGGACTGGGGCCAACGTCCTGACTTTC. Its protein is CAGGTGANVLTF.